Each of the 7 T cell receptor beta chains below was sequenced from the same sample in a study of immune cell composition in non-small cell lung cancer. Generated by immunoSEQ multiplex PCR, the TCRdb table keeps only in-frame clones and is missing some. The sample yields about 8,000 clones, about 78% seen once. The material sequenced was lung tumor tissue. The origin of the receptors is a human donor with non-small cell lung cancer.

The table lists this clone with a count of one. V and J are TRBV7-2 and TRBJ1-6; D is uncertain. The CDR3 sequence is 12 residues long. Deletions cut 8 bases from V and 10 bases from J, with 12 bases between. The germline V gene has CDR1 SGHTA and CDR2 FQGNSA. This CDR3 reads CASRVLESPLHF. CDR3 nucleotides: TGTGCCAGCCGGGTTTTAGAATCACCCCTCCACTTT.

The chain recombines TRBV7-9 with TRBJ1-1; D is ambiguous. The CDR3 sequence is 14 residues long. V was clipped by 3 bases and J by 3 bases, with 11 bases between them. The germline CDR1 and CDR2 sequences are SEHNR and FQNEAQ (reference sequence). CDR3 residues: CASSLTRDHTEAFF. The CDR3 coding sequence is TGTGCCAGCAGCTTGACCAGAGATCACACTGAAGCTTTCTTT. The full variable domain, with the rest looked up from reference TRBV7-9 and TRBJ1-1, is DTGVSQNPRHKITKRGQNVTFRCDPISEHNRLYWYRQTLGQGPEFLTYFQNEAQLEKSRLLSDRFSAERPKGSFSTLEIQRTEQGDSAMYLCASSLTRDHTEAFFGQGTRLTVV.

The chain is built from TRBV11-1 and TRBJ1-1; D ambiguous. The V gene's germline CDR1 is SGHAT and CDR2 FQDESV (reference sequence). Deletions cut 0 bases from V and 6 bases from J, with 8 bases between. This CDR3 has 13 residues. In DNA form, the CDR3 reads TGTGCCAGCAGCTTAGCGCGGCACTCTGAAGCTTTCTTT. Its protein product is CASSLARHSEAFF.

The chain is built from TRBV11-1 and TRBJ2-5; D call uncertain. The V and J ends lost 5 bases and 0 bases respectively, with 4 bases between them. Germline V gene data show CDR1 as SGHAT and CDR2 as FQDESV (reference sequence). The CDR3 is made up of 12 amino acids. CDR3 protein: CASSRDQETQYF. The DNA of the CDR3 is TGTGCCAGCAGCCGGGACCAAGAGACCCAGTACTTC.

The CDR3 sequence: CASSLDQDQGTF. CDR3 in DNA: TGTGCCAGCAGTTTAGATCAGGACCAGGGAACCTTC. This chain joins TRBV6-6 and TRBJ1-2; weak D call: TRBD1 (5 bases). V was pared by 4 bases and J by 14 bases, with 17 bases between. Germline V gene lookup returns CDR1 MNHNY and CDR2 SVGAGI (reference sequence). This CDR3 region has 12 residues.

This chain joins TRBV5-8 and TRBJ2-6; 7 positions agree with TRBD1. CDR3 size: 15 residues. J gave up 4 bases and V 3 bases, and 4 bases lay outside the gene matches. Germline V gives CDR1 SGHTS, CDR2 YDEGEE. The CDR3 region has the DNA TGTGCCAGCAGCTGGACAGGCGCCGGGGCCAACGTCCTGACTTTC. Translated: CASSWTGAGANVLTF.

J is TRBJ2-5 and V is TRBV2; a weak D match, TRBD2 (6 bases). Looked up from germline, CDR1 is SNHLY and CDR2 is FYNNEI. The CDR3 is 14 amino acids. With 1 base removed from V and 5 bases from J, the gap between germline ends came to 11 bases. The CDR3 coding sequence is TGTGCCAGCAGTGAAGATAATGGGAGGGAGACCCAGTACTTC. Its translation: CASSEDNGRETQYF. Using reference TRBV2 and TRBJ2-5 for the parts outside the CDR3, the full variable domain is EPEVTQTPSHQVTQMGQEVILRCVPISNHLYFYWYRQILGQKVEFLVSFYNNEISEKSEIFDDQFSVERPDGSNFTLKIRSTKLEDSAMYFCASSEDNGRETQYFGPGTRLLVL.